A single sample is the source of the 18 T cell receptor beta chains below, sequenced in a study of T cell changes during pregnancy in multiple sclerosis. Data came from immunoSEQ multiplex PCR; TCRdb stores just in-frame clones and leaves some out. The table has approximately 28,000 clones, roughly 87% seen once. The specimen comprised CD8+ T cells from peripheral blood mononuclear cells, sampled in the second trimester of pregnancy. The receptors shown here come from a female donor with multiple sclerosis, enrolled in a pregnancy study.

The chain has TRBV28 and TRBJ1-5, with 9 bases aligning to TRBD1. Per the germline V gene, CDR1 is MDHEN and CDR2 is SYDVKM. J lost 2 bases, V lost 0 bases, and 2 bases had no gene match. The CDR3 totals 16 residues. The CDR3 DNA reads TGTGCCAGCAGTTTATGGACAGGGGGACGCAATCAGCCCCAGCATTTT. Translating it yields CASSLWTGGRNQPQHF.

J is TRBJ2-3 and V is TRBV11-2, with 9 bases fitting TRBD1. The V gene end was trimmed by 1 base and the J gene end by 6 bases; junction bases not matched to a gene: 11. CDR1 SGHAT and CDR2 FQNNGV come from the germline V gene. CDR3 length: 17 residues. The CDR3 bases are TGTGCCAGCAGCTTAGGCCTTAGGACAGGGGTATCGGATACGCAGTATTTT. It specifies CASSLGLRTGVSDTQYF.

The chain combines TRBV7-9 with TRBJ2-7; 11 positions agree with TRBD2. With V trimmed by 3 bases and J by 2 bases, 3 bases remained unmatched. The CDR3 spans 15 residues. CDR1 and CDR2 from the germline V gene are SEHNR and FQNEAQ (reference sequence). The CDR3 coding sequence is TGTGCCAGCAGCTTGGGACTAGCGGACACCTACGAGCAGTACTTC. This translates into CASSLGLADTYEQYF.

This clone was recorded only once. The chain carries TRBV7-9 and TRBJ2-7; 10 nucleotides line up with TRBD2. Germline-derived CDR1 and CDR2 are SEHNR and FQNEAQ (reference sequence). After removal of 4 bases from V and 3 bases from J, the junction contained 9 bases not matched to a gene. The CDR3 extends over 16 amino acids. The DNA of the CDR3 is TGTGCCAGCAGCTCCGCCGCTAGCGGGAGTCTCTACGAGCAGTACTTC. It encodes CASSSAASGSLYEQYF.

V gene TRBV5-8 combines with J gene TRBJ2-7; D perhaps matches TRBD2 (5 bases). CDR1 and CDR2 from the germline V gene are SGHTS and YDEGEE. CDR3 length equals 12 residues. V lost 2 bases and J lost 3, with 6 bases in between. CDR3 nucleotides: TGTGCCAGCAGCTTAGGAGGCTACGAGCAGTACTTC. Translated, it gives CASSLGGYEQYF.

The chain's CDR3 is CASSPSLSGLAGASEQYF. DNA for the CDR3: TGTGCCAGCAGCCCATCTCTATCCGGACTAGCGGGAGCTTCCGAGCAGTACTTC. J is TRBJ2-7 and V is TRBV7-9; 13 nucleotides line up with TRBD2. CDR1 SEHNR and CDR2 FQNEAQ come from the germline V gene (reference sequence). The CDR3 is 18 residues long. V lost 5 bases, J lost 6 bases, and 16 bases stayed unmatched.

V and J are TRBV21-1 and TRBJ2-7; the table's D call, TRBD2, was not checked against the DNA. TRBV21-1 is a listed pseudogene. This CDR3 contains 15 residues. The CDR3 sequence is CASGNLLAVDHKQYF. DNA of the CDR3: TGTGCCAGCGGGAACTTACTAGCGGTGGACCACAAGCAGTACTTC.

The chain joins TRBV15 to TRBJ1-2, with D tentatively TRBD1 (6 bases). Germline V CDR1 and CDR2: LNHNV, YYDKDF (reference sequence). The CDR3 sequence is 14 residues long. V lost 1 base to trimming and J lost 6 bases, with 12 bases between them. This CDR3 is CATSRVTGRNGYTF. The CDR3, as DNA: TGTGCCACCAGCAGAGTAACAGGGAGAAATGGCTACACCTTC.

CDR3 sequence reads: CASSLTHPGEQFF. Here the CDR3 DNA reads TGTGCCAGCAGCTTGACTCACCCGGGTGAGCAGTTCTTC. The rearrangement links TRBV5-4 to TRBJ2-1; D unclear. Germline V gives CDR1 SGHNT, CDR2 YYREEE (reference sequence). This CDR3 region has 13 residues. V gave up 1 base and J gave up 9 bases, with 11 bases separating them.

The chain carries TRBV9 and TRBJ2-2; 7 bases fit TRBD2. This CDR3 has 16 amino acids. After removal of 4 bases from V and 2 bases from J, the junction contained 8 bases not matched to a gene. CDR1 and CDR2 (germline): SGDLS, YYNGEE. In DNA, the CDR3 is TGTGCCAGCAGCTTGGGGGGGGTAGGCAACACCGGGGAGCTGTTTTTT. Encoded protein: CASSLGGVGNTGELFF.

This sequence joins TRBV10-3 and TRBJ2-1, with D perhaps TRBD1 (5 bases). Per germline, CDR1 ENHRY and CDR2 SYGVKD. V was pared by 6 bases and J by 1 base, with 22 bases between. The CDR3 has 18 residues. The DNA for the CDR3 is TGTGCCATCAGCCCGGGTCCGTCGAGGACAAGTTCCTACAATGAGCAGTTCTTC. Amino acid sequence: CAISPGPSRTSSYNEQFF.

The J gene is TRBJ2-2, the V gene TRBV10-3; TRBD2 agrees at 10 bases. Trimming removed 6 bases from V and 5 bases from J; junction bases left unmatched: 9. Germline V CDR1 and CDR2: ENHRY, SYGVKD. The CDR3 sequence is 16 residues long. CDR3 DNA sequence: TGTGCCATCAGCAAGGGCCTAGCGGGAGTGACCGGGGAGCTGTTTTTT. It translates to CAISKGLAGVTGELFF.

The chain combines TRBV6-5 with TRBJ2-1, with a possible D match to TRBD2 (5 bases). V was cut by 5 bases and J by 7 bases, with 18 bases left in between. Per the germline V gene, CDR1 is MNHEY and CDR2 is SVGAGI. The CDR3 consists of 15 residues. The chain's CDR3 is CASSPRVASRNEQFF. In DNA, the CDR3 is TGTGCCAGCAGTCCCCGGGTAGCGTCCAGGAATGAGCAGTTCTTC.

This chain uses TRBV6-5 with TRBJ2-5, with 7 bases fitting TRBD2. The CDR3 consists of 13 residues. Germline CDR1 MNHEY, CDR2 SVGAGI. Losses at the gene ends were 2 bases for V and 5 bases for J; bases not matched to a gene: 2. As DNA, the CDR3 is TGTGCCAGCAGTTACGGACTAGACGAGACCCAGTACTTC. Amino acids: CASSYGLDETQYF.

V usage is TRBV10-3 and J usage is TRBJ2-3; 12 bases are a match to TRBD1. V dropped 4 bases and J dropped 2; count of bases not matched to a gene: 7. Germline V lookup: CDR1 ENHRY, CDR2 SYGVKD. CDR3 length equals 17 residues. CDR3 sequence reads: CAISAGTGGEHTDTQYF. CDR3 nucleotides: TGTGCCATCAGTGCTGGGACAGGGGGCGAACACACAGATACGCAGTATTTT.

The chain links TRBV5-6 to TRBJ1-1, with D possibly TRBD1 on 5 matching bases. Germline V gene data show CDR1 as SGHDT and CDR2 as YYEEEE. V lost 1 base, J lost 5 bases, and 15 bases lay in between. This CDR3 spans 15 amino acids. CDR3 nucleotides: TGTGCCAGCAGCTTGAGGTGGGGCGTGAGGACTGAAGCTTTCTTT. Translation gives CASSLRWGVRTEAFF.

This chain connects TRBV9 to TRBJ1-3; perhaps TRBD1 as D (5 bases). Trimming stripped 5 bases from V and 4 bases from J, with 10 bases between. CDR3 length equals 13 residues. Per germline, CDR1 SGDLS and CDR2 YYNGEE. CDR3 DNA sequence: TGTGCCAGCAGTGGAGGGGTGGGAAACACCATATATTTT. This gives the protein CASSGGVGNTIYF.

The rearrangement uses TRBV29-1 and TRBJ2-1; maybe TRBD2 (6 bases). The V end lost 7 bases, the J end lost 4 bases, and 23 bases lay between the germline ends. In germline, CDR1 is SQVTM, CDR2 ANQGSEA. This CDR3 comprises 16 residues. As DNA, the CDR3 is TGCAGCGACCCCGGGACTGACCCTTTCTTGTACAATGAGCAGTTCTTC. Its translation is CSDPGTDPFLYNEQFF.